This is a list of T cell receptor beta chains from one sample in a study of PD-1 blockade in classical Hodgkin lymphoma. Clones were read by immunoSEQ multiplex PCR, and TCRdb kept only the in-frame ones, dropping some. Here the sample spans roughly 23,000 clones, about 71% being singletons. Specimen: peripheral blood mononuclear cells (PBMCs), collected at baseline. Source of these receptors: a human donor with classical Hodgkin lymphoma. Both conserved end residues are part of each CDR3. D genes are given only for firm matches. Size is omitted from some rows. Given values are once, few, many or a class for expanded clones.

D | size | J | V | CDR3 | DNA
. | . | TRBJ2-1 | TRBV5-1 | CASSLESGPGYNEQFF | TGCGCCAGCAGCTTGGAGAGCGGGCCGGGGTACAATGAGCAGTTCTTC
. | . | TRBJ2-1 | TRBV10-3 | CALGGGNEQFF | TGTGCCTTAGGGGGGGGGAATGAGCAGTTCTTC
. | few | TRBJ2-7 | TRBV27 | CASAQGSGEQYF | TGTGCCAGTGCACAAGGATCGGGCGAGCAGTACTTC
. | few | TRBJ1-5 | TRBV28 | CASSLNNNQPQHF | TGTGCCAGCAGTTTAAATAACAATCAGCCCCAGCATTTT
. | few | TRBJ2-1 | TRBV29-1 | CSVVGQSYNEQFF | TGCAGCGTTGTTGGACAGTCCTACAATGAGCAGTTCTTC
. | . | TRBJ2-7 | TRBV19 | CASSMLDSPYEQYF | TGTGCCAGTAGTATGTTGGATAGCCCTTACGAGCAGTACTTC
. | once | TRBJ1-1 | TRBV6-5 | CASSYLGAASNTEAFF | TGTGCCAGCAGTTACTTGGGTGCCGCGTCGAACACTGAAGCTTTCTTT
TRBD2 | . | TRBJ2-5 | TRBV9 | CASSVASGRAEETQYF | TGTGCCAGCAGCGTAGCTAGCGGGAGGGCCGAAGAGACCCAGTACTTC
. | . | TRBJ2-5 | TRBV5-4 | CASSPGTSRETQYF | TGTGCCAGCAGCCCCGGGACTTCCAGGGAGACCCAGTACTTC
. | . | TRBJ1-1 | TRBV6-1 | CASSFMPNTEAFF | TGTGCCAGCAGTTTTATGCCGAACACTGAAGCTTTCTTT
. | . | TRBJ1-5 | TRBV6-6 | CASRRTETAQPQHF | TGTGCCAGCAGGAGGACTGAGACGGCTCAGCCCCAGCATTTT
. | . | TRBJ1-1 | TRBV19 | CASRGSRTQDTEAFF | TGTGCCAGTAGGGGATCGAGGACGCAGGACACTGAAGCTTTCTTT
. | . | TRBJ2-2 | TRBV7-3 | CASSFGHQNTGELFF | TGTGCCAGCAGCTTCGGACACCAGAACACCGGGGAGCTGTTTTTT
. | . | TRBJ1-1 | TRBV6-5 | CASSPAQGYSEAFF | TGTGCCAGCAGTCCAGCTCAGGGTTACAGTGAAGCTTTCTTT
. | . | TRBJ2-7 | TRBV6-8 | CASRTPSAYSYEQYF | TGTGCCAGCAGGACCCCGTCCGCATACTCCTACGAGCAGTACTTC
TRBD1 | few | TRBJ2-2 | TRBV19 | CASRDRGRFGELFF | TGTGCCAGCAGAGACAGGGGGCGCTTCGGGGAGCTGTTTTTT
TRBD1 | . | TRBJ1-1 | TRBV7-2 | CASSIGTGRNTEAFF | TGTGCCAGCAGCATAGGGACAGGGCGGAACACTGAAGCTTTCTTT
. | . | TRBJ2-3 | TRBV29-1 | CSVEGVADTQYF | TGCAGCGTTGAGGGGGTGGCAGATACGCAGTATTTT
. | few | TRBJ1-1 | TRBV29-1 | CSVKNTEAFF | TGCAGCGTCAAGAACACTGAAGCTTTCTTT
TRBD2 | . | TRBJ2-2 | TRBV28 | CASNKPGTSGRGGELFF | TGTGCCAGCAATAAACCCGGGACTAGCGGGAGAGGCGGGGAGCTGTTTTTT
. | . | TRBJ1-1 | TRBV19 | CASSVRGGGTEAFF | TGTGCCAGTAGCGTCAGGGGAGGGGGCACTGAAGCTTTCTTT
TRBD1 | . | TRBJ1-4 | TRBV5-5 | CASSYQQGWGEKLFF | TGTGCCAGCAGTTACCAACAGGGGTGGGGTGAAAAACTGTTTTTT
. | . | TRBJ1-3 | TRBV19 | CASSIRGIGNTIYF | TGTGCCAGTAGTATAAGAGGGATTGGAAACACCATATATTTT
. | . | TRBJ1-4 | TRBV19 | CASSSPGPMKKLFF | TGTGCCAGTAGTTCCCCGGGACCGATGAAGAAACTGTTTTTT
. | once | TRBJ2-2 | TRBV4-3 | CASSLGLYTGELFF | TGCGCCAGCAGCCTCGGGTTATACACCGGGGAGCTGTTTTTT
TRBD1 | . | TRBJ1-3 | TRBV28 | CAGGGQGGNTIYF | TGTGCCGGGGGGGGACAGGGTGGAAACACCATATATTTT
. | . | TRBJ1-1 | TRBV29-1 | CSVALTEAFF | TGCAGCGTCGCACTCACTGAAGCTTTCTTT
. | . | TRBJ2-2 | TRBV5-1 | CASSLLRQAAGELFF | TGCGCCAGCAGTCTACTCAGACAGGCGGCCGGGGAGCTGTTTTTT
. | . | TRBJ2-3 | TRBV5-4 | CASSLEAVLSTDTQYF | TGTGCCAGCAGCTTGGAGGCCGTGTTAAGCACAGATACGCAGTATTTT
TRBD1 | . | TRBJ1-2 | TRBV6-5 | CASSYLGTGDYGYTF | TGTGCCAGCAGTTACTTGGGGACAGGGGACTATGGCTACACCTTC
TRBD1 | . | TRBJ2-1 | TRBV7-2 | CASSFKTGVTYNEQFF | TGTGCCAGCAGCTTCAAAACAGGGGTGACCTACAATGAGCAGTTCTTC
. | . | TRBJ2-1 | TRBV4-3 | CASSLRGTVYNEQFF | TGCGCCAGCAGCCTTAGGGGAACTGTTTACAATGAGCAGTTCTTC
. | . | TRBJ1-4 | TRBV28 | CASSLWDGLNEKLFF | TGTGCCAGCAGTTTATGGGACGGATTGAATGAAAAACTGTTTTTT
. | . | TRBJ1-2 | TRBV6-5 | CASSSTGYQYGYTF | TGTGCCAGCAGTTCCACAGGGTATCAATATGGCTACACCTTC
. | few | TRBJ2-5 | TRBV14 | CASSQGARSETQYF | TGTGCCAGCAGCCAAGGAGCTAGATCGGAGACCCAGTACTTC
. | . | TRBJ2-5 | TRBV7-6 | CASSLGAGGQETQYF | TGTGCCAGCAGCTTAGGGGCAGGGGGGCAAGAGACCCAGTACTTC
. | . | TRBJ2-2 | TRBV19 | CASSQGGIANTGELFF | TGTGCCAGTAGTCAGGGGGGCATCGCGAACACCGGGGAGCTGTTTTTT
TRBD1 | . | TRBJ2-3 | TRBV7-9 | CASSSYTGTADTQYF | TGTGCCAGCAGCTCCTACACAGGGACAGCAGATACGCAGTATTTT
. | . | TRBJ1-1 | TRBV19 | CASSLATEAFF | TGTGCCAGTAGTCTCGCTACTGAAGCTTTCTTT
. | . | TRBJ1-2 | TRBV19 | CASSSSGWSVYGYTF | TGTGCCAGTAGTAGTAGTGGATGGTCGGTCTATGGCTACACCTTC
. | once | TRBJ2-7 | TRBV25-1 | CASRSGTSYEQYF | TGTGCCAGCAGATCAGGGACCTCCTACGAGCAGTACTTC
TRBD1 | . | TRBJ2-3 | TRBV7-9 | CASSFYYRGVQTDTQYF | TGTGCCAGCAGCTTTTATTACAGGGGGGTACAGACAGATACGCAGTATTTT
TRBD1 | medium-sized | TRBJ1-6 | TRBV6-5 | CATGQASGSPLHF | TGTGCCACCGGACAGGCATCAGGTTCACCCCTCCACTTT